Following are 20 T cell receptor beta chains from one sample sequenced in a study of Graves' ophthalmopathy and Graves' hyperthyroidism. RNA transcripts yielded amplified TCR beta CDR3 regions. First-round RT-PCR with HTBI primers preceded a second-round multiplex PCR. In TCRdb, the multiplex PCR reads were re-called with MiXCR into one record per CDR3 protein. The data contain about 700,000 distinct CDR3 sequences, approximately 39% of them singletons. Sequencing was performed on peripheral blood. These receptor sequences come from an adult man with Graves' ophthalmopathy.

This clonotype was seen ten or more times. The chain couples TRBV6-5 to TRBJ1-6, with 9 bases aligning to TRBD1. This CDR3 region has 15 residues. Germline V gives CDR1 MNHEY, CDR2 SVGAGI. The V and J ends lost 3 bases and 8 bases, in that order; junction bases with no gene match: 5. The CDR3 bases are TGTGCCAGCAGTTATGGTAGGACAGGGGATTCACCCCTCCACTTT. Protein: CASSYGRTGDSPLHF.

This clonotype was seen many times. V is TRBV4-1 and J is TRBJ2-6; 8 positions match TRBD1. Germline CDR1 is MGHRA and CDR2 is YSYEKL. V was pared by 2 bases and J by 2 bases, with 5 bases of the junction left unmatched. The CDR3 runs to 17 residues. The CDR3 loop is CASSQSDRAAGANVLTF. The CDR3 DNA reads TGCGCCAGCAGCCAATCGGACAGGGCGGCTGGGGCCAACGTCCTGACTTTC.

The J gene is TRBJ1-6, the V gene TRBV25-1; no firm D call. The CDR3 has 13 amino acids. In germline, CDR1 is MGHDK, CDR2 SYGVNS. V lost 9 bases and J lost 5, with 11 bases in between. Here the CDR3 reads CARPIGHNSPLHF. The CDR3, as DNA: TGTGCCAGGCCGATAGGCCATAATTCACCCCTCCACTTT.

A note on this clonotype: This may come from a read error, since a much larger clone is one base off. The CDR3 protein is CSARSDRPSGYEQHF. In DNA form, the CDR3 reads TGCAGTGCTAGATCCGACAGGCCCTCCGGGTACGAGCAGCACTTC. The chain uses TRBV20-1 and TRBJ2-7; a weak D match, TRBD1 (6 bases). Germline V gives CDR1 DFQATT, CDR2 SNEGSKA (reference sequence). The CDR3 runs to 15 residues.

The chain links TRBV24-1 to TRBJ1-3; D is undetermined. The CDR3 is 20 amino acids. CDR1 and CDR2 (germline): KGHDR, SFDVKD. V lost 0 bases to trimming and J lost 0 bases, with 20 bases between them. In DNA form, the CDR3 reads TGTGCCACCAGTGATTTGCAAGCCCGCAGTCTGGACTCCTCTGGAAACACCATATATTTT. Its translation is CATSDLQARSLDSSGNTIYF.

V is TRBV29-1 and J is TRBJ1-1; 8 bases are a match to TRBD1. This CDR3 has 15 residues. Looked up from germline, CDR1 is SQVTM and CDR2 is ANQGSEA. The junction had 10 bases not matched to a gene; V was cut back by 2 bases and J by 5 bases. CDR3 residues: CSVEWRQGLLTEAFF. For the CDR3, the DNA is TGCAGCGTTGAATGGAGACAGGGGCTGCTGACTGAAGCTTTCTTT.

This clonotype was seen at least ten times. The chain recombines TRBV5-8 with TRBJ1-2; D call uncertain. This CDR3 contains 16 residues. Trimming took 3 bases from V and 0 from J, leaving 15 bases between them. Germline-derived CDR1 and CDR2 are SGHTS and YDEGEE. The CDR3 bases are TGTGCCAGCAGCTCGGCGCAACAGAATTCTAACTATGGCTACACCTTC. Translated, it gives CASSSAQQNSNYGYTF.

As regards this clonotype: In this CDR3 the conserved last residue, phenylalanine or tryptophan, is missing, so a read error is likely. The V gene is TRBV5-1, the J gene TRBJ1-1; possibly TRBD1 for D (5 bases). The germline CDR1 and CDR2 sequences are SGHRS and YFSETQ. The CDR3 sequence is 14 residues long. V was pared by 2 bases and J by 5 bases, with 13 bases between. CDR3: CASSFDTGRTEAFL. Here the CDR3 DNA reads TGCGCCAGCAGCTTTGACACAGGACGGACTGAAGCTTTCCTT.

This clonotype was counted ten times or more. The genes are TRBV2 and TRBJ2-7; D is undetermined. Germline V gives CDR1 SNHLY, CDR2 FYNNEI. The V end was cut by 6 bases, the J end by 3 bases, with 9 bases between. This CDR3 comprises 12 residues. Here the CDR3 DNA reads TGTGCCAGCAGGGGAAACCTCTACGAGCAGTACTTC. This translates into CASRGNLYEQYF.

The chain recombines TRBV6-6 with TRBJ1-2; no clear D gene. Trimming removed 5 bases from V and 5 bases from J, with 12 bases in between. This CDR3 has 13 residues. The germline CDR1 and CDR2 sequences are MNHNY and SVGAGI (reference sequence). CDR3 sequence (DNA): TGTGCCAGCAGTGCGACCAGAAAGTATGGCTACACCTTC. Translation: CASSATRKYGYTF.

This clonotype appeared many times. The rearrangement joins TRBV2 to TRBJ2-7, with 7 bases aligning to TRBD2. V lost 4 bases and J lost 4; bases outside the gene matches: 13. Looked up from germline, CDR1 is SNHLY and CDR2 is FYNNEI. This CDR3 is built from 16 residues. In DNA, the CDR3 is TGTGCCAGCAGTGGACGGGCCGAGCGGGATCTATACGAGCAGTACTTC. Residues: CASSGRAERDLYEQYF.

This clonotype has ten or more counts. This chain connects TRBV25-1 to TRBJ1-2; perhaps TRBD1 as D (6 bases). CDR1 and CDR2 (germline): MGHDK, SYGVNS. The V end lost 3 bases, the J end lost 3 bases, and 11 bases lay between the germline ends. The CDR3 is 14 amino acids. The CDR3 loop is CASSDLRTDYGYTF. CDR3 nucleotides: TGTGCCAGCAGTGACTTGAGGACAGACTATGGCTACACCTTC.

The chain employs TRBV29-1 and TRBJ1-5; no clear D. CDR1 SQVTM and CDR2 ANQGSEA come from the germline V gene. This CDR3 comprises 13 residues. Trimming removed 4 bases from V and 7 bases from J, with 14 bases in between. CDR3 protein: CSVANAGGQPQHF. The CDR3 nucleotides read TGCAGCGTTGCGAACGCAGGAGGACAGCCCCAGCATTTT. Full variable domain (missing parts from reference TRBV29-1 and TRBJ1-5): SAVISQKPSRDICQRGTSLTIQCQVDSQVTMMFWYRQQPGQSLTLIATANQGSEATYESGFVIDKFPISRPNLTFSTLTVSNMSPEDSSIYLCSVANAGGQPQHFGDGTRLSIL.

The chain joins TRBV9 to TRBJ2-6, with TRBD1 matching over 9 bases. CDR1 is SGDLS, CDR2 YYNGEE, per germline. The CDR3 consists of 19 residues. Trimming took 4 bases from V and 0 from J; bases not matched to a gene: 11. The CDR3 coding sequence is TGTGCCAGCAGCACCGGACAGGGGTACCCTTACTCTGGGGCCAACGTCCTGACTTTC. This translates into CASSTGQGYPYSGANVLTF. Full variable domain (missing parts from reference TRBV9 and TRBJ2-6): DSGVTQTPKHLITATGQRVTLRCSPRSGDLSVYWYQQSLDQGLQFLIQYYNGEERAKGNILERFSAQQFPDLHSELNLSSLELGDSALYFCASSTGQGYPYSGANVLTFGAGSRLTVL.

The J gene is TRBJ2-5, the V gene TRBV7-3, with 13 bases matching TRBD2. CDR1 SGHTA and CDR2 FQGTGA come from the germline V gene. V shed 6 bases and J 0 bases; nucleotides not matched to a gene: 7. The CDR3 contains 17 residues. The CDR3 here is CASSRRTSGSYQETQYF. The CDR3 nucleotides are TGTGCCAGCAGTCGACGGACTAGCGGGAGCTACCAAGAGACCCAGTACTTC.

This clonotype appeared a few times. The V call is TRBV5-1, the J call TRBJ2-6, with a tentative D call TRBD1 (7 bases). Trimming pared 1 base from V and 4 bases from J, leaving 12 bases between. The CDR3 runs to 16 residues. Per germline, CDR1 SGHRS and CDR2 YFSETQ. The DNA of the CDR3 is TGCGCCAGCAGCTTGACAGGGGACTTGGGGGCCAACGTCCTGACTTTC. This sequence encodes CASSLTGDLGANVLTF.

This chain's CDR3 is CSARDFRGETQYF. CDR3 in DNA: TGCAGTGCTAGAGATTTCAGGGGGGAGACCCAGTACTTC. The V and J genes are TRBV20-1 and TRBJ2-5, with 7 bases identical to TRBD1. The CDR3 contains 13 residues. V shed 0 bases, J shed 5 bases, and the junction held 3 bases outside the gene matches. Germline CDR1 reads DFQATT; CDR2 reads SNEGSKA (reference sequence).

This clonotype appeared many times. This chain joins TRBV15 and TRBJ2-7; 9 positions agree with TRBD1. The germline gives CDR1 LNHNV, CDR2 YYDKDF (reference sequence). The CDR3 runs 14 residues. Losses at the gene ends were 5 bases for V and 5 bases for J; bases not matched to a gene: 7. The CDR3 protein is CATSVAGTGNEQYF. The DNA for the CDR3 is TGTGCCACCAGCGTCGCCGGGACAGGGAACGAGCAGTACTTC.

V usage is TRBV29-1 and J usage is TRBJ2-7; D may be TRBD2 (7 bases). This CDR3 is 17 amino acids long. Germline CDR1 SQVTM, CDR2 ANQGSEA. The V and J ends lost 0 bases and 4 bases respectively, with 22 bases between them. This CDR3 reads CSVEEGGARQGQYEQYF. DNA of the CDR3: TGCAGCGTTGAAGAGGGGGGGGCCCGGCAAGGACAGTACGAGCAGTACTTC.

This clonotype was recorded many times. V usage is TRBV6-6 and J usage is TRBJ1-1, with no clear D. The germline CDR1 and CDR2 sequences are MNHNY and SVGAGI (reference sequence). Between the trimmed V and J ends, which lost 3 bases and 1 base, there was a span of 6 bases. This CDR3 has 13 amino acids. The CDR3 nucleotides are TGTGCCAGCAGTTATTTGGCGAACACTGAAGCTTTCTTT. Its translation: CASSYLANTEAFF.